Below are 13 T cell receptor beta chains sequenced from a single sample in a study of blood T cell repertoires in COVID-19. Method: immunoSEQ multiplex PCR; TCRdb's copy keeps in-frame clones and lacks some. This sample has 200,000 to 250,000 clones, with almost 85% found just once. Sequenced input: PBMCs or T cells enriched from blood (not recorded which). The receptors shown here come from a man aged 40-55 years who had recovered from COVID-19.

The CDR3: CASRGGVLGEQYF. CDR3 sequence (DNA): TGTGCCAGCAGGGGAGGGGTTCTCGGCGAGCAGTACTTC. The chain recombines TRBV7-9 with TRBJ2-7, with 7 bases aligning to TRBD2. Looked up from germline, CDR1 is SEHNR and CDR2 is FQNEAQ (reference sequence). After removal of 6 bases from V and 6 bases from J, the junction contained 8 bases not matched to a gene. The CDR3 has 13 residues. Together with reference TRBV7-9 and TRBJ2-7, the CDR3 gives the full variable domain: DTGVSQNPRHKITKRGQNVTFRCDPISEHNRLYWYRQTLGQGPEFLTYFQNEAQLEKSRLLSDRFSAERPKGSFSTLEIQRTEQGDSAMYLCASRGGVLGEQYFGPGTRLTVT.

This clone appeared once. This chain links TRBV6-5 with TRBJ1-4; 7 nucleotides match TRBD1. CDR1 is MNHEY and CDR2 is SVGAGI in the germline V gene. The CDR3 consists of 15 residues. The junction had 6 bases not matched to a gene; V was cut back by 5 bases and J by 3 bases. CDR3 region: CASSRRDSSNEKLFF. The CDR3 region has the DNA TGTGCCAGCAGTCGACGGGACAGCTCTAATGAAAAACTGTTTTTT.

The chain has TRBV7-3 and TRBJ1-6; possible D gene TRBD1, 5 bases. V gave up 1 base and J gave up 9 bases, with 13 bases separating them. The CDR3 totals 15 residues. The germline CDR1 and CDR2 sequences are SGHTA and FQGTGA. The CDR3 spells CASSLNQGKSSPLHF. The DNA of the CDR3 is TGTGCCAGCAGCTTAAATCAGGGTAAAAGTTCACCCCTCCACTTT. Filled out from reference TRBV7-3 and TRBJ1-6, the complete variable domain reads GAGVSQTPSNKVTEKGKYVELRCDPISGHTALYWYRQSLGQGPEFLIYFQGTGAADDSGLPNDRFFAVRPEGSVSTLKIQRTERGDSAVYLCASSLNQGKSSPLHFGNGTRLTVT.

The chain links TRBV5-4 to TRBJ2-5; possibly TRBD2 for D (6 bases). The CDR3 is made up of 14 amino acids. V shed 0 bases and J shed 3 bases, with 9 bases lying between them. Germline V gene sequence: CDR1 SGHNT, CDR2 YYREEE (reference sequence). This chain's CDR3 is CASSLVVAEETQYF. CDR3 nucleotides: TGTGCCAGCAGCTTGGTGGTAGCGGAAGAGACCCAGTACTTC.

This rearrangement joins TRBV2 to TRBJ2-2, with 8 bases aligning to TRBD1. Germline trimming cut 6 bases from V and 4 bases from J; bases unmatched to any gene: 4. This CDR3 is 14 amino acids long. Per germline, CDR1 SNHLY and CDR2 FYNNEI. The CDR3 here is CASSGQGGTGELFF. The CDR3 DNA follows: TGTGCCAGCAGCGGACAGGGCGGCACCGGGGAGCTGTTTTTT.

This clone was seen a few times. The gene calls are TRBV10-3 and TRBJ1-5; the match to TRBD1 covers 10 bases. Unmatched junction bases numbered 10, after V lost 4 bases and J lost 7 bases. The CDR3 has 16 amino acids. Germline V gene sequence: CDR1 ENHRY, CDR2 SYGVKD. CDR3 loop: CAISAAGQGQGQPQHF. The DNA of the CDR3 is TGTGCCATCAGTGCAGCGGGACAGGGGCAGGGCCAGCCCCAGCATTTT.

J is TRBJ1-1 and V is TRBV10-3, with D uncertain. There are 13 residues in the CDR3. V was trimmed by 3 bases and J by 7 bases, leaving 12 bases between them. Germline V gene data show CDR1 as ENHRY and CDR2 as SYGVKD. In DNA, the CDR3 is TGTGCCATCAGTGACCCCCAGATAAATGAAGCTTTCTTT. Protein: CAISDPQINEAFF.

This chain links TRBV28 with TRBJ1-2; 7 positions match TRBD1. There are 17 residues in the CDR3. The germline V gene encodes CDR1 MDHEN and CDR2 SYDVKM. The ends lost 6 bases at V and 0 bases at J; junction bases unmatched: 13. The DNA of the CDR3 is TGTGCCAGCAGCACCTCGGGACAGAACTTAGCTAACTATGGCTACACCTTC. The encoded protein is CASSTSGQNLANYGYTF.

The gene calls are TRBV5-4 and TRBJ2-7; perhaps TRBD1 as D (6 bases). Germline values: CDR1 SGHNT, CDR2 YYREEE (reference sequence). This CDR3 has 13 amino acids. Trimming cost V 4 bases and J 3 bases, with 11 bases left between them. CDR3: CASSRDTDYEQYF. The CDR3 bases are TGTGCCAGCAGCCGGGACACCGACTACGAGCAGTACTTC.

In nucleotides, the CDR3 is TGTGCCAGCAGCCGGCAGGACAGGGTTGAGACCCAGTACTTC. Its protein is CASSRQDRVETQYF. The chain combines TRBV28 with TRBJ2-5, with 8 bases matching TRBD1. V was clipped by 6 bases and J by 5 bases; unmatched bases: 8. Germline CDR1 is MDHEN and CDR2 is SYDVKM. This CDR3 comprises 14 residues.

Here the CDR3 reads CASSPTGDGSPLHF. CDR3 DNA sequence: TGTGCCAGCTCACCGACAGGGGATGGTTCACCCCTCCACTTT. The chain links TRBV18 to TRBJ1-6, with 8 bases identical to TRBD1. V was pared by 3 bases and J by 9 bases, with 4 bases of the junction left unmatched. The CDR3 is 14 residues long. Germline V gene lookup returns CDR1 KGHSH and CDR2 LQKENI.

The chain employs TRBV6-2 or TRBV6-3 and TRBJ2-3, with D uncertain. CDR1 is MNHEY and CDR2 is SVGEGT in the germline V gene. The CDR3 is made up of 14 amino acids. V gave up 4 bases and J gave up 1 base, with 9 bases separating them. The CDR3 loop reads CASSFLLGTDTQYF. The CDR3 DNA reads TGTGCCAGCAGTTTCCTTCTCGGCACAGATACGCAGTATTTT.

The chain combines TRBV9 with TRBJ1-1; D is unclear. Trimming cost V 2 bases and J 1 base, with 15 bases left between them. This CDR3 region has 16 residues. In germline, CDR1 is SGDLS, CDR2 YYNGEE. The CDR3 protein is CASSVAPTSWNTEAFF. DNA for the CDR3: TGTGCCAGCAGCGTCGCCCCAACGAGTTGGAACACTGAAGCTTTCTTT.